These 17 T cell receptor beta chains share one sample of origin, sequenced in a study of T cell repertoires in cytomegalovirus infection. TCRdb itself ran the reads through MiXCR, one entry per CDR3 protein. The sample holds approximately 750,000 distinct CDR3 sequences, 35% to 40% seen once. Sequencing was performed on PBMCs. These TCRs come from a human donor in good health (CMV status not recorded). Some clones in this sample may be carry-over from other donors' samples.

A few counts support this clonotype. The V gene is TRBV28, the J gene TRBJ1-2; TRBD1 might be the D (6 bases). Germline CDR1 MDHEN, CDR2 SYDVKM. With 3 bases removed from V and 7 bases from J, the gap between germline ends came to 18 bases. CDR3 length: 15 residues. The CDR3 loop is CASSFWGARGSGYTF. DNA for the CDR3: TGTGCCAGCAGTTTCTGGGGGGCGCGTGGTAGTGGCTACACCTTC.

Note on this clonotype: The CDR3 ends on some other residue instead of the conserved phenylalanine or tryptophan, so this is likely a read error. The chain carries TRBV6-1 and TRBJ2-5; D could derive from TRBD1 or TRBD2 (5 bases each). The CDR3 spans 15 residues. V dropped 3 bases and J dropped 4 bases, with 15 bases sitting between them. Germline V lookup: CDR1 MNHNS, CDR2 SASEGT. CDR3 coding DNA: TGTGCCAGCAGTGACGGGACCCGAGGAGGAGAGACCCAGTACTTA. It codes for CASSDGTRGGETQYL.

The chain couples TRBV6-2 or TRBV6-3 to TRBJ2-1, with 7 bases aligning to TRBD1. V trimming: 1 base; J trimming: 5 bases; junction bases outside the gene matches: 20. Germline assignment: CDR1 MNHEY and CDR2 SVGEGT. There are 20 residues in the CDR3. This CDR3 is CASSYWGQPSPAQRDNEQFF. CDR3 DNA: TGTGCCAGCAGTTACTGGGGACAGCCGAGCCCCGCTCAAAGAGACAATGAGCAGTTCTTC.

This chain links TRBV24-1 with TRBJ2-1, with TRBD1 matching over 12 bases. The CDR3 totals 19 residues. Germline CDR1 reads KGHDR; CDR2 reads SFDVKD. V trimming: 4 bases; J trimming: 0 bases; junction bases outside the gene matches: 9. Here the CDR3 DNA reads TGTGCCACCAGTGAACCCGGGACAGGGGGCGTCAGCTCCTACAATGAGCAGTTCTTC. This codes for CATSEPGTGGVSSYNEQFF.

The chain employs TRBV20-1 and TRBJ1-5; no clear D gene. Trimming took off 0 bases at V and 7 bases at J, with 13 bases between the two ends. This CDR3 has 14 residues. Germline CDR1 reads DFQATT; CDR2 reads SNEGSKA (reference sequence). The CDR3 spells CSARDPGDPQPQHF. DNA for the CDR3: TGCAGTGCTAGAGATCCCGGGGATCCCCAGCCCCAGCATTTT.

The chain joins TRBV29-1 to TRBJ1-2; D not certain. This CDR3 is built from 11 residues. V shed 4 bases and J shed 8 bases, with 11 bases lying between them. Per the germline V gene, CDR1 is SQVTM and CDR2 is ANQGSEA. The CDR3 here is CSVVMGSGYTF. The CDR3 DNA sequence: TGCAGCGTTGTAATGGGGAGCGGCTACACCTTC.

There are a few counts of this clonotype. The chain uses TRBV7-4 and TRBJ2-7; D not certain. The CDR3 is 13 amino acids. Between the trimmed V and J ends, which lost 4 bases and 3 bases, there was a span of 10 bases. Looked up from germline, CDR1 is SGHVT and CDR2 is SQSDAQ. CDR3 coding DNA: TGTGCCAGCAGCTCGCCCCGTAACTACGAGCAGTACTTC. Residues: CASSSPRNYEQYF. Full variable domain (missing parts from reference TRBV7-4 and TRBJ2-7): GAGVSQSPRYKVAKRGRDVALRCDSISGHVTLYWYRQTLGQGSEVLTYSQSDAQRDKSGRPSGRFSAERPERSVSTLKIQRTEQGDSAVYLCASSSPRNYEQYFGPGTRLTVT.

As DNA, the CDR3 is TGTGCCAGCAGCTTAGGGGGGGGGATCAATCAGCCCCAGCATTTT. This gives the protein CASSLGGGINQPQHF. The chain combines TRBV7-2 with TRBJ1-5; D perhaps matches TRBD1 (5 bases). In germline, CDR1 is SGHTA, CDR2 FQGNSA. Trimming cost V 1 base and J 3 bases, with 10 bases left between them. The CDR3 runs 15 residues.

In nucleotides, the CDR3 is TGTGCCAGCTTAGACAGGGGCCGGAGCACAGATACGCAGTATTTT. This translates into CASLDRGRSTDTQYF. This rearrangement joins TRBV5-6 to TRBJ2-3; 8 positions agree with TRBD1. V shed 7 bases and J 0 bases; nucleotides not matched to a gene: 7. The CDR3 is made up of 15 amino acids. Germline lookup yields CDR1 SGHDT and CDR2 YYEEEE.

In this sample, this clonotype turned up a few times. The chain has TRBV28 and TRBJ2-7; no firm D call. V was clipped by 3 bases and J by 1 base, with 10 bases between them. The germline CDR1 and CDR2 sequences are MDHEN and SYDVKM. The CDR3 is 14 residues long. The DNA of the CDR3 is TGTGCCAGCAGTTTTTCCATCGGGTCCTACGAGCAGTACTTC. Translation: CASSFSIGSYEQYF. Based on the CDR3 plus reference TRBV28 and TRBJ2-7, the full variable domain is DVKVTQSSRYLVKRTGEKVFLECVQDMDHENMFWYRQDPGLGLRLIYFSYDVKMKEKGDIPEGYSVSREKKERFSLILESASTNQTSMYLCASSFSIGSYEQYFGPGTRLTVT.

The rearrangement uses TRBV28 and TRBJ1-2, with 9 bases identical to TRBD1. The junction had 6 bases not matched to a gene; V was cut back by 7 bases and J by 3 bases. Germline V gives CDR1 MDHEN, CDR2 SYDVKM. The CDR3 spans 14 residues. CDR3 DNA sequence: TGTGCCAGCAAAGAAACAGGGGGCGACTATGGCTACACCTTC. Protein product: CASKETGGDYGYTF.

CDR3: CASSPGRQGFGSIYEQYF. The CDR3 DNA reads as TGTGCCAGTAGTCCGGGTAGACAGGGTTTTGGTTCAATCTACGAGCAGTACTTC. The rearrangement uses TRBV19 and TRBJ2-7, with 7 bases that match TRBD1. J lost 3 bases, V lost 5 bases, and 19 bases had no gene match. This CDR3 spans 18 amino acids. CDR1 is LNHDA and CDR2 is SQIVND in the germline V gene (reference sequence).

This clonotype was observed a few times. The chain carries TRBV5-1 and TRBJ2-1, with 10 nucleotides matching TRBD1. Trimming cost V 5 bases and J 5 bases; bases outside gene matches: 13. Germline V gives CDR1 SGHRS, CDR2 YFSETQ. This CDR3 has 17 amino acids. The CDR3 here is CASRKDVGTGVDNEQFF. The CDR3 coding sequence is TGCGCCAGCAGGAAAGATGTCGGGACAGGGGTTGACAATGAGCAGTTCTTC. The full variable domain, rest sourced from reference TRBV5-1 and TRBJ2-1, is KAGVTQTPRYLIKTRGQQVTLSCSPISGHRSVSWYQQTPGQGLQFLFEYFSETQRNKGNFPGRFSGRQFSNSRSEMNVSTLELGDSALYLCASRKDVGTGVDNEQFFGPGTRLTVL.

The count of this clonotype is one. One junction end does not reproduce the germline sequence, and a read error may be involved. The rearrangement joins TRBV6-6 to TRBJ1-1, with a weak D call TRBD1 (5 bases). The germline gives CDR1 MNHNY, CDR2 SVGAGI (reference sequence). This CDR3 has 15 amino acids. CDR3 sequence (DNA): TGTGCCAGCAGTTACAGGGGTGACATGAACACTGAAGCTGAATTT. It yields the protein CASSYRGDMNTEAEF.

V and J are TRBV12-3 or TRBV12-4 and TRBJ1-5, with D hard to call. Trimming shortened V by 5 bases and J by 11 bases, and 16 bases separated the two germline ends. The CDR3 contains 13 residues. In nucleotides, the CDR3 is TGTGCCAGCAGTCCTGACCTGTTAGGAGCCCAGCATTTT. Residues: CASSPDLLGAQHF.

This clonotype is a singleton in its sample. The chain couples TRBV28 to TRBJ2-7; 7 bases agree with TRBD1. From germline, CDR1 is MDHEN and CDR2 SYDVKM. Trimming removed 3 bases from V and 3 bases from J; junction bases left unmatched: 5. CDR3 size: 14 residues. The CDR3 coding sequence is TGTGCCAGCAGTTTGAACAGGGGCGTCTACGAGCAGTACTTC. Encoded protein: CASSLNRGVYEQYF.

The chain combines TRBV20-1 with TRBJ2-1, with D possibly TRBD2 on 5 matching bases. CDR3 length: 16 residues. The V end lost 1 base, the J end lost 4 bases, and 17 bases lay between the germline ends. The germline V gene has CDR1 DFQATT and CDR2 SNEGSKA (reference sequence). CDR3: CSARALTGKQYNEQFF. Written as DNA, the CDR3 is TGCAGTGCTAGAGCCCTAACGGGGAAACAATACAATGAGCAGTTCTTC.